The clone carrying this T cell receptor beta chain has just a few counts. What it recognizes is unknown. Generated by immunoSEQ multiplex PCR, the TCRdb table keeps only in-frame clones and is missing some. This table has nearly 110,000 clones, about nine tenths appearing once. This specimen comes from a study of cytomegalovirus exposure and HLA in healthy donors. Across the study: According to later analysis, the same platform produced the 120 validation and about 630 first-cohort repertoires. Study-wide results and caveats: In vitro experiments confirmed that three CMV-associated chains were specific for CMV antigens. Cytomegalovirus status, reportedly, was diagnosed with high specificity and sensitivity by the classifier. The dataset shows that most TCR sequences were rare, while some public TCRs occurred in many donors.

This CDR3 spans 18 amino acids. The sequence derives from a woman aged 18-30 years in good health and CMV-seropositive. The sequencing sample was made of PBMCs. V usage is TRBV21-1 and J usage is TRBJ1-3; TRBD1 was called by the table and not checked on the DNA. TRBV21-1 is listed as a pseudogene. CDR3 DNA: TGTGCCAGCAGCCCAGGGGGGCAGATAAAGATCTCTGGAAACACCATATATTTT. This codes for CASSPGGQIKISGNTIYF.